Listed below are T cell receptor beta chains from one sample, sequenced in a study of shared clonotypes between healthy human individuals. The repertoire was sequenced with immunoSEQ multiplex PCR; TCRdb's copy has only in-frame clones and lacks some. The profile shows about 380,000 clones, approximately 96% of them singletons. The specimen sequenced was memory CD8+ T cells sorted from blood. Source of these receptors: a man aged 30 to 45 in good health. The CDR3 runs from the conserved cysteine through the conserved F or W. Each record gives: V gene, D gene, CDR3 protein. The D gene is left open where the match is weak.

v_call: TRBV7-8; d_call: TRBD1; cdr3_aa: CASSLVIDRAGDTQYF
v_call: TRBV28; d_call: TRBD2; cdr3_aa: CASSQTSRSQETQYF
v_call: TRBV9; d_call: TRBD1; cdr3_aa: CASSVGARGNEKLFF
v_call: TRBV19; d_call: .; cdr3_aa: CASSIGRGNIQYF
v_call: TRBV6-5; d_call: TRBD2; cdr3_aa: CASSSPTSGRTDIQYF
v_call: TRBV6-5; d_call: .; cdr3_aa: CASSYSTGELFF
v_call: TRBV10-3; d_call: .; cdr3_aa: CAISDRGAYEQYF
v_call: TRBV28; d_call: .; cdr3_aa: CASRGDNYYEQYF
v_call: TRBV2; d_call: TRBD1; cdr3_aa: CASSPTGTGSRGYTF
v_call: TRBV9; d_call: .; cdr3_aa: CASSREPGNTIYF
v_call: TRBV25-1; d_call: .; cdr3_aa: CASSELPPVDEQFF
v_call: TRBV9; d_call: TRBD2; cdr3_aa: CASSGTSGSATGELFF
v_call: TRBV28; d_call: .; cdr3_aa: CASRKNADTQYF
v_call: TRBV7-2; d_call: .; cdr3_aa: CASSPERGNKGYSPLHF
v_call: TRBV5-4; d_call: TRBD2; cdr3_aa: CASSLPSGRTGETQYF
v_call: TRBV10-3; d_call: .; cdr3_aa: CAISEGAVRQPQHF
v_call: TRBV4-2; d_call: TRBD2; cdr3_aa: CASSLMGPSGRSETQYF
v_call: TRBV6-1; d_call: TRBD1; cdr3_aa: CASRQGGNQPQHF
v_call: TRBV19; d_call: .; cdr3_aa: CASPQLSEQFF
v_call: TRBV30; d_call: TRBD2; cdr3_aa: CAWSTSAPYEQYF
v_call: TRBV6-1; d_call: TRBD1; cdr3_aa: CASSGRQGRTEAFF
v_call: TRBV6-6; d_call: .; cdr3_aa: CASSYSLGYRYEQYF
v_call: TRBV10-1; d_call: .; cdr3_aa: CASSEGQTYEQYF
v_call: TRBV5-6; d_call: .; cdr3_aa: CASSLQGETQYF
v_call: TRBV4-1; d_call: TRBD2; cdr3_aa: CASSQYNSGRRSYEQYF
v_call: TRBV7-2; d_call: TRBD2; cdr3_aa: CASSTKRTSGRDTQYF
v_call: TRBV20-1; d_call: .; cdr3_aa: CSAPYYEQYF
v_call: TRBV29-1; d_call: .; cdr3_aa: CSVEWDSNQPQHF
v_call: TRBV30; d_call: .; cdr3_aa: CAWSEPCNSPLHF
v_call: TRBV4-1; d_call: TRBD1; cdr3_aa: CASSQGQGADTEAFF
v_call: TRBV7-7; d_call: .; cdr3_aa: CASSFRADYEQYF
v_call: TRBV5-1; d_call: TRBD1; cdr3_aa: CASSLLQGANEKLFF
v_call: TRBV29-1; d_call: .; cdr3_aa: CSVRTQETQYF
v_call: TRBV5-4; d_call: .; cdr3_aa: CASSFGLETFF
v_call: TRBV27; d_call: TRBD2; cdr3_aa: CASSSSGMPSYEQYF
v_call: TRBV5-1; d_call: .; cdr3_aa: CASRRTDPAETQYF
v_call: TRBV28; d_call: .; cdr3_aa: CAGQAGTENIQYF
v_call: TRBV5-4; d_call: .; cdr3_aa: CASRDVGAYEQYF
v_call: TRBV4-2; d_call: TRBD2; cdr3_aa: CASSQTGTKPYEQYF
v_call: TRBV7-9; d_call: .; cdr3_aa: CASSLVDGRGYTF
v_call: TRBV2; d_call: TRBD2; cdr3_aa: CASSGGLAGLHYEQYF